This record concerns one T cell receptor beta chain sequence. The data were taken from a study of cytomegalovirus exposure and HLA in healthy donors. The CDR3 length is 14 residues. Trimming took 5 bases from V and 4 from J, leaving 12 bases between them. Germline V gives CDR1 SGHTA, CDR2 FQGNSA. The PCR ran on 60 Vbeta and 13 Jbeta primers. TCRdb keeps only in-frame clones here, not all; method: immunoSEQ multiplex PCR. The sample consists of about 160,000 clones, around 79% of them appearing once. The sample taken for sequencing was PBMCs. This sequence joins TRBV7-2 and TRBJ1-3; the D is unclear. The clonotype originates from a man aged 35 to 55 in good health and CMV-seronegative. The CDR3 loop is CASSARGLGNTIYF. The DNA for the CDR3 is TGTGCCAGCAGCGCTAGAGGGCTGGGAAACACCATATATTTT.